This record concerns one T cell receptor beta chain sequence. The antigen is undetermined. The germline V gene encodes CDR1 SEHNR and CDR2 FQNEAQ (reference sequence). The length of the CDR3 is 14 residues. V lost 2 bases and J lost 6; bases outside the gene matches: 1. This record belongs to a study of OX40 agonist ivuxolimab in advanced cancers. Here immunoSEQ multiplex PCR was the method, and the copy in TCRdb shows in-frame clones only, minus some. The sample comprises about 21,000 clones, about 88% of which are singletons, and over 8.5% rests with the top ten. Blood draws occurred at baseline, cycle 4 day 1, and cycle 7 day 1. Findings and limits, study-wide: Fewer expanded clones were found on average in CD4+ than in CD8+ T cells.

The sequences come from CD4+ or CD8+ T cells sorted from blood, collected in a trial of the OX40 agonist ivuxolimab. The genes are TRBV7-9 and TRBJ2-1, with 10 bases identical to TRBD2. The receptor was isolated from an adult with an advanced solid tumor such as melanoma, head and neck, liver or kidney cancer. The CDR3 coding sequence is TGTGCCAGCAGCTTAACTAGCGGGGCCAATGAGCAGTTCTTC. Translated, it gives CASSLTSGANEQFF. The full variable domain, completed using reference TRBV7-9 and TRBJ2-1, is DTGVSQNPRHKITKRGQNVTFRCDPISEHNRLYWYRQTLGQGPEFLTYFQNEAQLEKSRLLSDRFSAERPKGSFSTLEIQRTEQGDSAMYLCASSLTSGANEQFFGPGTRLTVL.